This T cell receptor (beta chain) stems from a study of early T cells in non-severe SARS-CoV-2 infection (dated by TCRdb to the early 2020s). For context, the study as a whole: Bulk RNA from unsorted whole blood was used for TCR sequencing, so alpha and beta chains could not be paired. General study outcomes and caveats: VDJdb matching was skewed toward anti-spike CD8 responses, so virus-specific expansions were likely underestimated and private and CD4 specificities were missed.

Set within a cohort of healthcare workers in London, UK, this nested case-control study involved weekly PCR testing of nasopharyngeal swabs along with blood sampling. Healthcare workers were recruited during the week of the UK lockdown, between 23 and 31 March 2020, and followed weekly for up to 16 weeks. This clonotype was counted ten times or more. There is no known antigen for this receptor. No base qualities exist here, and no much larger clone lies one base off it. From the germline V gene (reference sequence), CDR1 is MNHEY and CDR2 is SMNVEV. There are 15 amino acids in the CDR3, from cysteine to phenylalanine inclusive. Just CDR3 DNA is preserved here, 45 bases in frame from base 1. V sheds 0 bases and J sheds 8 bases, leaving 16 bases between their ends. Library construction relied on 5' RACE. Sequencing instrument: NextSeq 500. The TCR library protocol attached unique molecular identifiers to individual cDNA molecules to correct for sequencing error and PCR bias. Both TCR alpha and beta chains were sequenced, and tight co-correlation was observed between alpha and beta sequence abundances in each sample. Processing in the source paper ran as follows. Decombinator V4 was used to perform V gene, J gene and CDR3 annotation of TCR sequences. TCRs were defined as expanded if a significant change between any two time points was detected under a Poisson model with p below 0.0001. TCR abundances were normalised to the total number of TCRs sequenced per sample and expressed as counts per million. TRAV1-2 paired with TRAJ12, TRAJ20 or TRAJ33 defined MAIT TCRs, while TRAV10 paired with TRAJ18 defined iNKT TCRs. VDJdb, accessed 1 November 2021, was searched for CMV, EBV and SARS-CoV-2 annotated TCRs, excluding TCRs annotated for multiple antigens. TCRdb reprocessed the public reads (quality trimming at Q25 with fastp, clone calling with MiXCR) and kept in-frame beta chains. Every entry covers one CDR3 protein and lists the most common genes and DNA from its rows. The V and J calls and clone size are TCRdb's, not the authors'. The table for this sample lists 70,000 or so distinct CDR3 sequences; under 15% of them were counted only once. The ten top clones hold around 1.3% of the sample.

Sample: whole blood. In this chain, TRBV27 is recombined with TRBJ1-1, with the D segment identity uncertain. This TCR derives from an adult who was a healthcare worker with PCR-confirmed SARS-CoV-2 infection or an uninfected control (not recorded which). The CDR3 corresponds to CASSLSSRLGREAFF. The nucleotide sequence reads as follows: TGTGCCAGCAGTTTATCTTCTCGCTTGGGGAGGGAAGCTTTCTTT.